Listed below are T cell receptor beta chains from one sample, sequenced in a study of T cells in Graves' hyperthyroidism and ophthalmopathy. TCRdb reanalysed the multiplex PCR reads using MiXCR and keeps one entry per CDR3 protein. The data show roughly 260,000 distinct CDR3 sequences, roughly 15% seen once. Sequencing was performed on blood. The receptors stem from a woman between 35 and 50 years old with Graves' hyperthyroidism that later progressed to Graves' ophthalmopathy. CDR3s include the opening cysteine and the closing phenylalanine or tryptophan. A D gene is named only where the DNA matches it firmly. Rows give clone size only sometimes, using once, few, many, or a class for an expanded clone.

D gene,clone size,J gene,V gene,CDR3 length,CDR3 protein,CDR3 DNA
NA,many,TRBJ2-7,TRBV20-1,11,CSASQRGEQYF,TGCAGTGCCTCTCAAAGAGGCGAGCAGTACTTC
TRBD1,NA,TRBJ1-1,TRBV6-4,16,CASSLLAGGEVTEAFF,TGTGCCAGCAGTCTCCTCGCAGGGGGGGAGGTCACTGAAGCTTTCTTT
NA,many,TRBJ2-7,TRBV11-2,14,CASSFGLGDYEQYF,TGTGCCAGCAGCTTTGGATTAGGGGACTACGAGCAGTACTTC
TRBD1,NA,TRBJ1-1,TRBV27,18,CASSRGPWSGGGNTEAFF,TGTGCCAGCAGTCGTGGCCCCTGGTCAGGGGGGGGGAACACTGAAGCTTTCTTT
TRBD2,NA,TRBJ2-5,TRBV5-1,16,CASSLTGTSGGETQYF,TGCGCCAGCAGCTTGACCGGGACTAGCGGAGGGGAGACCCAGTACTTC
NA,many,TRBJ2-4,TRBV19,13,CASSMLGENIQYF,TGTGCCAGTAGTATGCTTGGGGAAAACATTCAGTACTTC
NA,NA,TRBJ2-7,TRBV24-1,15,CATSDSGTESYEQYF,TGTGCCACCAGTGATTCCGGGACGGAAAGTTACGAGCAGTACTTC
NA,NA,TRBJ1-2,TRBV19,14,CAIGPGGTNYGYTF,TGTGCCATTGGGCCGGGGGGAACCAACTATGGCTACACCTTC
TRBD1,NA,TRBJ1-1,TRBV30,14,CAWSVAGGAAEAFF,TGTGCCTGGAGTGTGGCAGGGGGCGCGGCTGAAGCTTTCTTT
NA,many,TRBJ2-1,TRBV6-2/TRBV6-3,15,CASSYIGGMGDEQFF,TGTGCCAGCAGTTACATTGGCGGGATGGGGGATGAGCAGTTCTTC
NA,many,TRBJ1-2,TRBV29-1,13,CSVEGQGAGGYTF,TGCAGCGTTGAGGGGCAAGGGGCCGGTGGCTACACCTTC
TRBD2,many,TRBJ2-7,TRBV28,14,CASSSGTSQYEQYF,TGTGCCAGCAGTTCCGGGACTAGCCAATACGAGCAGTACTTC
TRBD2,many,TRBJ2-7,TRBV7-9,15,CASSLGLAGNYEQYF,TGTGCCAGCAGCTTAGGACTAGCGGGAAACTACGAGCAGTACTTC
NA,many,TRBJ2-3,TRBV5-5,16,CASSAGTPLSTDTQYF,TGTGCCAGCAGCGCCGGGACACCCCTTAGCACAGATACGCAGTATTTT
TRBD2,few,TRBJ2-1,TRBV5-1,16,CASSWGLAGFYNEQFF,TGCGCCAGCAGCTGGGGACTAGCGGGTTTCTACAATGAGCAGTTCTTC
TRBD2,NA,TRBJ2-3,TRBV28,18,CASSLGGHSGSITDTQYF,TGTGCCAGCAGTTTGGGGGGCCACAGCGGGAGCATCACAGATACGCAGTATTTT
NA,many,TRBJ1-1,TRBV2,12,CASSVGATEAFF,TGTGCCAGCAGTGTAGGGGCAACTGAAGCTTTCTTT
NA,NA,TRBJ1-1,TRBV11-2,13,CASSIRTNTAAFF,TGTGCCAGCAGCATCCGGACGAACACTGCAGCTTTCTTT
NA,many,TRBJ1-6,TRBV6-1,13,CASGSSYNSPLHF,TGTGCCAGCGGAAGCTCCTATAATTCACCCCTCCACTTT
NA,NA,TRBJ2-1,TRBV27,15,CASMEWIAEDNEQFF,TGTGCCAGCATGGAGTGGATAGCGGAGGACAATGAGCAGTTCTTC
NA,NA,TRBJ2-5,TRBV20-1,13,CSAVPGVGGTQYF,TGCAGTGCTGTCCCAGGGGTTGGGGGCACCCAGTACTTC
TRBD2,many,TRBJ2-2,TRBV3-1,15,CASSQLAGGSGELFF,TGTGCCAGCAGCCAGCTAGCGGGAGGGTCCGGGGAGCTGTTTTTT
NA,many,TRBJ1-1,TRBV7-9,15,CASSSRTALNTEAFF,TGTGCCAGCAGCAGTCGGACAGCTTTAAACACTGAAGCTTTCTTT
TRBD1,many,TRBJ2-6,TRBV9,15,CASETGNSGANVLTF,TGTGCCAGCGAGACAGGGAACTCTGGGGCCAACGTCCTGACTTTC
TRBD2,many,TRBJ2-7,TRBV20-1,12,CSAKRGSYEQYF,TGCAGTGCTAAGCGCGGGAGTTACGAGCAGTACTTC
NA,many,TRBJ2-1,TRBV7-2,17,CASSLPYVLAELSEQFF,TGTGCCAGCAGCTTACCCTACGTACTGGCCGAGTTAAGTGAGCAGTTCTTC
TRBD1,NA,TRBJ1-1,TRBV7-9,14,CASREQGWNTEAFF,TGTGCCAGCAGGGAACAGGGGTGGAACACTGAAGCTTTCTTT
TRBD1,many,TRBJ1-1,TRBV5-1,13,CASRGTANTEAFF,TGCGCCAGCAGGGGGACAGCGAACACTGAAGCTTTCTTT
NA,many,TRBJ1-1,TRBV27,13,CASSLHRATEAFF,TGTGCCAGCAGTCTCCACAGGGCAACTGAAGCTTTCTTT
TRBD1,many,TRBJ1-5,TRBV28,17,CASSLAHGQGGNQPQHF,TGTGCCAGCAGTTTAGCCCACGGACAGGGTGGGAATCAGCCCCAGCATTTT
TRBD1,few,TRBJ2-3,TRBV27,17,CASSLLPGQASTDTQYF,TGTGCCAGCAGCCTACTACCGGGACAGGCTTCCACAGATACGCAGTATTTT
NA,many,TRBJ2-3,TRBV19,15,CASSIYKTSTDTQYF,TGTGCCAGTAGTATTTACAAGACTAGCACAGATACGCAGTATTTT
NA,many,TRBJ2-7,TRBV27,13,CASSLDGPYEQYF,TGTGCCAGCAGTTTAGACGGGCCCTACGAGCAGTACTTC
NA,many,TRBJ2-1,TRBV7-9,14,CASGSQGAGNEQFF,TGTGCCAGCGGGTCCCAGGGTGCGGGAAATGAGCAGTTCTTC
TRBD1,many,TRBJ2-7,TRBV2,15,CASTPSGTASYEQYF,TGTGCCAGCACCCCATCCGGGACAGCCTCCTACGAGCAGTACTTC
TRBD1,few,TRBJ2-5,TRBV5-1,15,CASSRGTGGQETQYF,TGCGCCAGCAGCCGAGGGACAGGGGGGCAAGAGACCCAGTACTTC
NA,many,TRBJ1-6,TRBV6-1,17,CASSSKTTIGRHSPLHF,TGTGCCAGCAGTTCCAAGACCACGATAGGGCGTCACTCACCCCTCCACTTT
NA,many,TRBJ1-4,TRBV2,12,CASSEQKEKLFF,TGTGCCAGCAGTGAACAGAAAGAAAAACTGTTTTTT
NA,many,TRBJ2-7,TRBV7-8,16,CASSFVSRDLAYEQYF,TGTGCCAGCAGCTTCGTATCCCGGGACTTAGCCTACGAGCAGTACTTC
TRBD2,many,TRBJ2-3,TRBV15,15,CATLAGTSDTDTQYF,TGTGCCACCCTAGCCGGGACTAGCGACACAGATACGCAGTATTTT
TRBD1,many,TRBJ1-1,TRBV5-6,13,CASRFSGGRDAFF,TGTGCCAGCAGGTTTTCAGGGGGGAGAGACGCTTTCTTT
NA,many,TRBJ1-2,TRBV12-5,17,CASGFATNRVANYGYTF,TGTGCTAGTGGTTTCGCTACCAATCGGGTAGCTAACTATGGCTACACCTTC
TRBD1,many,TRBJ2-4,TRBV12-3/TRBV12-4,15,CASSPNRGIDNIQYF,TGTGCCAGCAGCCCGAACAGGGGAATCGATAACATTCAGTACTTC
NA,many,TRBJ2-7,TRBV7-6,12,CASSLVLNEQYF,TGTGCCAGCAGCTTAGTCTTAAACGAGCAGTACTTC
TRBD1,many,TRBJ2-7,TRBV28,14,CASSSQGGTYEQYF,TGTGCCAGCAGTTCACAGGGGGGAACCTACGAGCAGTACTTC
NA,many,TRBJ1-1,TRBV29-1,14,CSVEGTGKGTEAFF,TGCAGCGTTGAAGGGACCGGGAAAGGGACTGAAGCTTTCTTT
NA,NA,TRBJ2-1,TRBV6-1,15,CASRTSRASGNEQFF,TGTGCCAGCAGGACCTCTAGGGCCTCAGGCAATGAGCAGTTCTTC
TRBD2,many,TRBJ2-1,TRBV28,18,CASSLYFLAGGSYNEQFF,TGTGCCAGCAGTTTATATTTTCTAGCGGGAGGGTCCTACAATGAGCAGTTCTTC
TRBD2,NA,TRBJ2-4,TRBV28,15,CASTRRGGAKNIQYF,TGTGCCAGCACCCGAAGGGGAGGGGCCAAAAACATTCAGTACTTC
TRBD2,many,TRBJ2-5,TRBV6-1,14,CASSELAAGETQYF,TGTGCCAGCAGTGAATTGGCAGCGGGGGAGACCCAGTACTTC
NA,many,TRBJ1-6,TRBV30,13,CAWRNRNVSPLHF,TGTGCCTGGAGGAATAGGAATGTGTCACCCCTCCACTTT
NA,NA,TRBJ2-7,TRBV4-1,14,CASSQVRDQYEQYF,TGCGCCAGCAGCCAAGTCAGAGATCAGTACGAGCAGTACTTC
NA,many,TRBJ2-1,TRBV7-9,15,CASSSLKGPYNEQFF,TGTGCCAGCAGCTCGCTAAAGGGCCCCTACAATGAGCAGTTCTTC
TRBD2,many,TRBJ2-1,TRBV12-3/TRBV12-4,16,CASSLVAGLHYNEQFF,TGTGCCAGCAGTTTAGTAGCGGGACTGCACTACAATGAGCAGTTCTTC
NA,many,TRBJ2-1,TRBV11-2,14,CASSLGSLWGEQFF,TGTGCCAGCAGCTTAGGATCACTCTGGGGTGAGCAGTTCTTC
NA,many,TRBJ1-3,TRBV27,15,CASSLRGPSGNTIYF,TGTGCCAGCAGTTTAAGGGGACCGTCTGGAAACACCATATATTTT
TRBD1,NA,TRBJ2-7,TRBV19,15,CASSIGTGGSYEQYF,TGTGCCAGTAGTATCGGGACAGGGGGTTCCTACGAGCAGTACTTC
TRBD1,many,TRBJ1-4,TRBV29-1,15,CSVTRGAGILEKLFF,TGCAGCGTTACCAGGGGGGCTGGCATACTTGAAAAACTGTTTTTT